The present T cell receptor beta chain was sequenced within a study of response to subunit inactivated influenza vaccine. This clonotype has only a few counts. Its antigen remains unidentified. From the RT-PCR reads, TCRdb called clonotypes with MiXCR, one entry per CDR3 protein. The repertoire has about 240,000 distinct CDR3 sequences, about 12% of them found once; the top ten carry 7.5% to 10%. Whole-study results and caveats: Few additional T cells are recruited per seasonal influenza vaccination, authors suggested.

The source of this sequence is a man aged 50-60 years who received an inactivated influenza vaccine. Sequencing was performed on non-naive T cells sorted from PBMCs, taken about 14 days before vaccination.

The CDR3 nucleotides read TGTGCCACCATCCACGGACTAGCGGTATACGAGCAGTACTTC. Its protein is CATIHGLAVYEQYF. The genes are TRBV27 and TRBJ2-7; TRBD2 matches 10 bases. The V and J ends lost 10 bases and 4 bases, in that order; junction bases with no gene match: 10. Germline V gene lookup returns CDR1 MNHEY and CDR2 SMNVEV (reference sequence). The CDR3 sequence is 14 residues long.